One T cell receptor (beta chain) is described in this entry. Produced via immunoSEQ multiplex PCR; TCRdb's table is partial and in-frame only. This sample carries under 150,000 clones, more than 85% of them seen once, and the ten largest clones take approximately 2.1%. The source of the sample is a study of T cell responses to AZD1222 COVID-19 vaccine. Trimming cost V 9 bases and J 6 bases; bases outside gene matches: 6. From germline, CDR1 is KGHDR and CDR2 SFDVKD. The CDR3 consists of 15 residues. V and J are TRBV24-1 and TRBJ2-1, with 14 bases identical to TRBD2. This sample comprised peripheral blood, obtained 28 days after the second AZD1222 dose. The source is an adult who received the AZD1222 COVID-19 vaccine. CDR3 sequence reads: CATGTSGRLGNEQFF. The CDR3 DNA reads as TGTGCCACCGGGACTAGCGGGAGACTTGGCAATGAGCAGTTCTTC.